The 24 T cell receptor beta chains below come from one sample, sequenced in a study of metastatic and nonmetastatic thyroid tumors. TCRdb re-called the PCR reads with MiXCR. The sample shows almost 7,500 clones, about 26% of them seen only once. Thyroid surgery was performed in patients who had received no treatment beforehand. Sample: adjacent normal tissue. These receptor sequences come from a male donor with papillary thyroid cancer or a benign thyroid nodule (not recorded which). Some clones in this sample may be carry-over from other donors' samples.

This clone was counted between two and nine times. This rearrangement joins TRBV19 to TRBJ1-2, with a tentative D call TRBD1 (6 bases). There are 13 residues in the CDR3. V was cut by 6 bases and J by 4 bases, with 12 bases left in between. The germline CDR1 and CDR2 sequences are LNHDA and SQIVND (reference sequence). CDR3 nucleotides: TGTGCCAGTAGCCGACAGGAGACCTATGGCTACACCTTC. It specifies CASSRQETYGYTF.

There are a few counts of this clone. The chain's CDR3 is CAWSGTGIWEQYF. The CDR3 DNA follows: TGTGCCTGGTCCGGGACAGGGATATGGGAGCAGTACTTC. The V call is TRBV30, the J call TRBJ2-7; 9 bases are shared with TRBD1. The length of the CDR3 is 13 residues. The V gene's germline CDR1 is GTSNPN and CDR2 SVGIG (reference sequence). V shed 5 bases and J 7 bases; nucleotides not matched to a gene: 9.

Relative to its sample, this clone is medium-sized (0.01 to 0.1%). The chain has TRBV20-1 and TRBJ1-1; no clear D gene. Trimming removed 2 bases from V and 0 bases from J, with 13 bases in between. Germline V gene sequence: CDR1 DFQATT, CDR2 SNEGSKA (reference sequence). The CDR3 length is 15 residues. The CDR3 DNA is TGCAGTGCTAGATATAATTTCGAATTGAACACTGAAGCTTTCTTT. The encoded protein is CSARYNFELNTEAFF.

This clone is labeled medium-sized. The rearrangement links TRBV28 to TRBJ1-2; D possibly corresponds to TRBD1 (5 bases). Trimming cost V 2 bases and J 1 base, with 11 bases left between them. From germline, CDR1 is MDHEN and CDR2 SYDVKM. This CDR3 has 15 amino acids. The CDR3 reads CASSLRRDYNYGYTF. The DNA of the CDR3 is TGTGCCAGCAGTTTACGCAGGGACTATAACTATGGCTACACCTTC.

The chain has TRBV6-1 and TRBJ2-3, with unresolved D. CDR1 and CDR2 (germline): MNHNS, SASEGT. Trimming removed 6 bases from V and 2 bases from J, with 15 bases in between. This CDR3 comprises 15 residues. This chain's CDR3 is CASSRWTELTDTQYF. CDR3 bases: TGTGCCAGCAGCCGGTGGACGGAACTCACAGATACGCAGTATTTT.

This clone was picked up a small number of times. The chain carries TRBV7-2 and TRBJ2-7; 15 positions agree with TRBD2. Per the germline V gene, CDR1 is SGHTA and CDR2 is FQGNSA. V lost 6 bases, J lost 3 bases, and 3 bases stayed unmatched. This CDR3 region has 15 residues. The CDR3 loop is CASRVGLAGGYEQYF. CDR3 coding DNA: TGTGCCAGCAGGGTGGGACTAGCGGGGGGCTACGAGCAGTACTTC.

This clone is deemed medium-sized (0.01 to 0.1%). The chain recombines TRBV11-2 with TRBJ1-6; tentative D call: TRBD1 (6 bases). CDR1 and CDR2 from the germline V gene are SGHAT and FQNNGV. The CDR3 runs 16 residues. Trimming took 5 bases from V and 2 from J, leaving 13 bases between them. This CDR3 is CASSPLEGAYNSPLHF. The CDR3 DNA reads TGTGCCAGCAGCCCCCTGGAGGGGGCCTATAATTCACCCCTCCACTTT.

This clone came up a few times. The chain recombines TRBV20-1 with TRBJ1-5; D remains unclear. Trimming took off 8 bases at V and 2 bases at J, with 10 bases between the two ends. The CDR3 runs to 12 residues. Per the germline V gene, CDR1 is DFQATT and CDR2 is SNEGSKA (reference sequence). The CDR3 DNA reads as TGCAGTTCAGTGTGGGGCAATCAGCCCCAGCATTTT. Its protein product is CSSVWGNQPQHF.

This chain joins TRBV6-1 and TRBJ2-7; D ambiguous. There are 13 residues in the CDR3. Trimming took off 2 bases at V and 3 bases at J, with 8 bases between the two ends. Germline V gives CDR1 MNHNS, CDR2 SASEGT. CDR3 DNA: TGTGCCAGCAGTGAAAAGGCAGACTACGAGCAGTACTTC. It translates to CASSEKADYEQYF.

This clone was seen only a few times. J is TRBJ2-3 and V is TRBV6-5; unclear D gene. Trimming took off 8 bases at V and 5 bases at J, with 5 bases between the two ends. Germline-derived CDR1 and CDR2 are MNHEY and SVGAGI. The CDR3 loop spans 10 amino acids. The CDR3 bases are TGTGCCAGCTGCAAAGATACGCAGTATTTT. Protein: CASCKDTQYF.

There are many counts of this clone. A much more abundant neighbour one base away suggests this may be a read error. This chain uses TRBV10-2 with TRBJ2-3; 11 nucleotides agree with TRBD2. The CDR3 covers 18 residues. The germline V gene has CDR1 WSHSY and CDR2 SAAADI. The CDR3 DNA reads TGCGCCAGCAGTGACGGCCCGGGACTAGCGGATAGCACAGATAGGCAGTATTTT. The encoded protein is CASSDGPGLADSTDRQYF.

With respect to this clone: Compared with germline, one end of the junction differs, possibly owing to a read error. The chain is built from TRBV10-3 and TRBJ1-1; no clear D gene. Germline values: CDR1 ENHRY, CDR2 SYGVKD. The CDR3 length is 12 residues. The chain's CDR3 is CAISYGYTESFF. CDR3 DNA: TGTGCCATCAGTTACGGGTACACTGAATCTTTCTTT.

This chain connects TRBV2 to TRBJ2-7; 10 nucleotides line up with TRBD2. Germline lookup yields CDR1 SNHLY and CDR2 FYNNEI. The CDR3 consists of 12 residues. V lost 4 bases to trimming and J lost 6 bases; unmatched junction nucleotides: 0. The CDR3, as DNA: TGTGCCAGCAGTGGGACTAGCGGCGAGCAGTACTTC. Translated: CASSGTSGEQYF.

This sequence joins TRBV11-2 and TRBJ1-3, with 7 nucleotides matching TRBD1. After removal of 7 bases from V and 1 base from J, the junction contained 13 bases not matched to a gene. The CDR3 has 17 residues. Germline V gives CDR1 SGHAT, CDR2 FQNNGV. CDR3 loop: CASTRRGQTPSGNTIYF. The CDR3 coding sequence is TGTGCCAGCACCCGGAGGGGGCAGACTCCTTCTGGAAACACCATATATTTT.

The CDR3 region is CASSEAAFLSGIKTNEQFF. CDR3 DNA: TGTGCCAGCAGTGAAGCCGCTTTTCTTTCCGGGATCAAGACAAATGAGCAGTTCTTC. The chain recombines TRBV2 with TRBJ2-1, with D tentatively TRBD2 (5 bases). CDR1 is SNHLY and CDR2 is FYNNEI in the germline V gene. The CDR3 is 19 residues long. V lost 0 bases and J 7 bases, leaving 25 bases between the germline ends.

The J gene is TRBJ1-4, the V gene TRBV6-5; a possible D gene is TRBD1 (6 bases). Germline CDR1 MNHEY, CDR2 SVGAGI. The CDR3 extends over 13 amino acids. V was pared by 6 bases and J by 13 bases, with 18 bases between. Here the CDR3 DNA reads TGTGCCAGCAGCCGGGACATCCGTGGCGGACTGTTTTTT. Encoded protein: CASSRDIRGGLFF.

Comments on this clone: The junction does not match germline at one end; this may be a read error. The rearrangement joins TRBV6-5 to TRBJ2-3, with D unresolved. CDR3 size: 16 residues. Germline CDR1 MNHEY, CDR2 SVGAGI. The CDR3 protein is CASSYFRVIGTDTQYF. For the CDR3, the DNA is TGTGCCAGCAGTTACTTTCGGGTCATTGGCACAGATACACAGTATTTT.

The CDR3 sequence: CASSRTTSGYNEQFF. In DNA, the CDR3 is TGCGCCAGCAGCCGCACCACTAGCGGGTACAATGAGCAGTTCTTC. The rearrangement joins TRBV5-1 to TRBJ2-1; TRBD2 aligns across 9 bases. After removal of 4 bases from V and 4 bases from J, the junction contained 6 bases not matched to a gene. The CDR3 loop spans 15 amino acids. The germline V gene has CDR1 SGHRS and CDR2 YFSETQ.

A word on this clone: A single base separates this from a much larger clone, so it may be a read error. The chain has TRBV2 and TRBJ1-1; D is possibly TRBD1 (6 bases). Germline V CDR1 and CDR2: SNHLY, FYNNEI. CDR3 length: 14 amino acids. The CDR3 here is CASIPGRGGTESFF. The CDR3, as DNA: TGTGCCAGCATTCCCGGTCGGGGGGGCACTGAATCTTTCTTT. Looking up the rest from reference TRBV2 and TRBJ1-1 gives the full variable domain: EPEVTQTPSHQVTQMGQEVILRCVPISNHLYFYWYRQILGQKVEFLVSFYNNEISEKSEIFDDQFSVERPDGSNFTLKIRSTKLEDSAMYFCASIPGRGGTESFFGQGTRLTVV.

This clone is medium-sized by share. Additional DNA sequences in this sample encode the identical CDR3. As DNA, the CDR3 is TGTGCCTGGTCAGGAGACTCCTTGGAGCAGTACTTC. Translation gives CAWSGDSLEQYF. The chain has TRBV30 and TRBJ2-7; no clear D gene. Trimming took 5 bases from V and 7 from J, leaving 15 bases between them. Per the germline V gene, CDR1 is GTSNPN and CDR2 is SVGIG (reference sequence). The CDR3 is 12 residues long.

The chain has TRBV20-1 and TRBJ1-2; D unresolved. This CDR3 is built from 13 residues. CDR1 and CDR2 from the germline V gene are DFQATT and SNEGSKA (reference sequence). Trimming removed 3 bases at V and 4 bases at J, with 12 bases between. This CDR3 is CSASREASYGYTF. CDR3 nucleotides: TGCAGTGCTAGTAGGGAGGCCAGCTATGGCTACACCTTC.

The sample holds one count of this clone. The V and J genes are TRBV5-1 and TRBJ2-1, with 11 bases matching TRBD2. The CDR3 length is 15 residues. J was trimmed by 7 bases and V by 0 bases; bases with no gene match: 3. In germline, CDR1 is SGHRS, CDR2 YFSETQ. CDR3 sequence (DNA): TGCGCCAGCAGCTTGGAGCTAGCGGGAGGTAATGAGCAGTTCTTC. Amino acids: CASSLELAGGNEQFF.

Remarks on this clone: Germline and junction disagree at one end, which may indicate a read error. The gene calls are TRBV7-8 and TRBJ1-3, with D perhaps matching TRBD1 (6 bases). The germline V gene encodes CDR1 SGHVS and CDR2 FQNEAQ. The CDR3 covers 16 residues. Here the CDR3 reads CASSGFGQSSVNTIYF. CDR3 bases: TGTGCCAGCAGTGGCTTCGGACAGTCATCTGTAAACACCATATATTTT.

This clone was seen more than once but under ten times. The chain joins TRBV6-1 to TRBJ2-7, with D perhaps matching TRBD1 or TRBD2 (5 bases each). The CDR3 totals 15 residues. Germline lookup yields CDR1 MNHNS and CDR2 SASEGT. V lost 4 bases to trimming and J lost 2 bases, with 15 bases between them. Written as DNA, the CDR3 is TGTGCCAGCAGTGTGGATTGGGGGTTCGCCTACGAGCAGTACTTC. Translated: CASSVDWGFAYEQYF.